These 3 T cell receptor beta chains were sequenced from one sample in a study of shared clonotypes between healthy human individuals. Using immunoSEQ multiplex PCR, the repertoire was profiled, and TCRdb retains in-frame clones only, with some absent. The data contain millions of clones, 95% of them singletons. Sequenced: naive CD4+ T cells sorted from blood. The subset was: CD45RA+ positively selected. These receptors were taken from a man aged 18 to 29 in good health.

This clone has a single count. The chain's CDR3 is CASSLEAGTSGGAGQYF. CDR3 DNA: TGTGCCAGCAGCTTGGAGGCAGGGACTAGCGGGGGGGCAGGGCAGTATTTT. The chain combines TRBV5-4 with TRBJ2-3; TRBD2 matches at 16 bases. Trimming took 0 bases from V and 11 from J; bases not matched to a gene: 9. The germline V gene encodes CDR1 SGHNT and CDR2 YYREEE (reference sequence). The CDR3 spans 17 residues.

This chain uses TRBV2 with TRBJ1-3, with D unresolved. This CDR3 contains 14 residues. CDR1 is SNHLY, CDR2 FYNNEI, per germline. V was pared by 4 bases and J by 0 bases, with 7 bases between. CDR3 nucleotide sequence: TGTGCCAGCAGTGGACTTTTCTCTGGAAACACCATATATTTT. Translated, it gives CASSGLFSGNTIYF. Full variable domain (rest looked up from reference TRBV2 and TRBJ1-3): EPEVTQTPSHQVTQMGQEVILRCVPISNHLYFYWYRQILGQKVEFLVSFYNNEISEKSEIFDDQFSVERPDGSNFTLKIRSTKLEDSAMYFCASSGLFSGNTIYFGEGSWLTVV.

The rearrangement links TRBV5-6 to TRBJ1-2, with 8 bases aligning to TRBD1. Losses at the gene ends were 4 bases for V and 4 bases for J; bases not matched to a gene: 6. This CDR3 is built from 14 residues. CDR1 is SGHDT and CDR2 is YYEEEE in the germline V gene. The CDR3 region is CASSATGTGYGYTF. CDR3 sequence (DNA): TGTGCCAGCAGCGCCACCGGGACAGGCTATGGCTACACCTTC. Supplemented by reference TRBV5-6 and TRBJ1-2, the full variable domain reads DAGVTQSPTHLIKTRGQQVTLRCSPKSGHDTVSWYQQALGQGPQFIFQYYEEEERQRGNFPDRFSGHQFPNYSSELNVNALLLGDSALYLCASSATGTGYGYTFGSGTRLTVV.